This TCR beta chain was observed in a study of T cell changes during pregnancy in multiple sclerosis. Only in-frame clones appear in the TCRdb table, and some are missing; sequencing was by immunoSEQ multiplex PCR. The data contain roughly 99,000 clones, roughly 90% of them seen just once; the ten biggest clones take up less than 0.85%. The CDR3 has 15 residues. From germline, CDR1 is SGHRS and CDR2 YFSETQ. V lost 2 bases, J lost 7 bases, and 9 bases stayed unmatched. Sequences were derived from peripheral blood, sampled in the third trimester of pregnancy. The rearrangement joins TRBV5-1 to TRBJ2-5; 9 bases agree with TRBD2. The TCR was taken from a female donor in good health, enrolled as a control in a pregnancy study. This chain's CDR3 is CASSLSSSGAGTQYF. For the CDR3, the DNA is TGCGCCAGCAGCTTATCGTCTAGCGGGGCGGGGACCCAGTACTTC. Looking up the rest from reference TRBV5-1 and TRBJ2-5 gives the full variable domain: KAGVTQTPRYLIKTRGQQVTLSCSPISGHRSVSWYQQTPGQGLQFLFEYFSETQRNKGNFPGRFSGRQFSNSRSEMNVSTLELGDSALYLCASSLSSSGAGTQYFGPGTRLLVL.